A selection of T cell receptor beta chains follows, all from one sample in a study of identical twins. A single record per CDR3 protein comes from TCRdb applying MiXCR to the 5' RACE reads. The table records more than 1.5 million distinct CDR3 sequences, under 35% of them present only once. The specimen was cord blood. The receptors shown here come from a newborn girl in good health. CDR3s include the opening cysteine and the closing phenylalanine or tryptophan. The D gene is left open where the match is weak. Expanded clones are given a class, and other clones once, few, many or no size at all.

J: TRBJ2-7; V: TRBV7-2; size: NA; D: NA; DNA: TGTGCCAGCAGCCCCACTATAAACTACGAGCAGTACTTC; CDR3: CASSPTINYEQYF
J: TRBJ2-5; V: TRBV12-3/TRBV12-4; size: NA; D: TRBD1; DNA: TGTGCCAGCAGTTTAGCCCGGACAGGTGGAGAGACCCAGTACTTC; CDR3: CASSLARTGGETQYF
J: TRBJ1-6; V: TRBV12-3/TRBV12-4; size: NA; D: NA; DNA: TGTGCCAGCAGCGCCCTATACAGGAATCCACCCCTCCACTTT; CDR3: CASSALYRNPPLHF
J: TRBJ1-2; V: TRBV25-1; size: NA; D: NA; DNA: TGTGCCAGCAGTGATGCGGCTAACTATGGCTACACCTTC; CDR3: CASSDAANYGYTF
J: TRBJ1-4; V: TRBV6-1; size: NA; D: TRBD1; DNA: TGTGCCAGCAGTGCGACAGGGATCACTGAAAAACTGTTTTTT; CDR3: CASSATGITEKLFF
J: TRBJ2-1; V: TRBV20-1; size: NA; D: TRBD2; DNA: TGCAGTGCTCTTAGCGGGCACTCCTACAATGAGCAGTTCTTC; CDR3: CSALSGHSYNEQFF
J: TRBJ1-6; V: TRBV28; size: few; D: NA; DNA: TGTGCCAGCAGTCGGGACCAACCGAGGGGCTATAATTCACCCCTCCACTTT; CDR3: CASSRDQPRGYNSPLHF
J: TRBJ1-2; V: TRBV5-1; size: NA; D: NA; DNA: TGCGCCAGCAGCTTAGGTGGGGAAGCCCTCCCTAACTATGGCTACACCTTC; CDR3: CASSLGGEALPNYGYTF
J: TRBJ2-5; V: TRBV4-1; size: few; D: NA; DNA: TGCGCCAGCAGCCATAGACACCCCCAAGAGACCCAGTACTTC; CDR3: CASSHRHPQETQYF
J: TRBJ2-1; V: TRBV6-6; size: NA; D: TRBD2; DNA: TGTGCCAGCAGTCCACTAGCGGTAGGTTTTGAGCAGTTCTTC; CDR3: CASSPLAVGFEQFF
J: TRBJ2-7; V: TRBV29-1; size: NA; D: NA; DNA: TGCAGCGTTGAGTACAGGAACGGAGAGCAGTACTTC; CDR3: CSVEYRNGEQYF
J: TRBJ2-5; V: TRBV7-2; size: few; D: NA; DNA: TGTGCCAGCAGCTTAGCTGGACAGACACAAGAGACCCAGTACTTC; CDR3: CASSLAGQTQETQYF
J: TRBJ1-2; V: TRBV4-1; size: NA; D: NA; DNA: TGCGCCAGCAGCCAAGCAGTCGTCAGTTATGGCTACACCTTC; CDR3: CASSQAVVSYGYTF
J: TRBJ2-1; V: TRBV28; size: NA; D: TRBD2; DNA: TGTGCCAGCAGTTCCTTGACTAGCGGGAACTACAATGAGCAGTTCTTC; CDR3: CASSSLTSGNYNEQFF
J: TRBJ2-3; V: TRBV6-2/TRBV6-3; size: few; D: NA; DNA: TGTGCCAGCAGCCCCAGGGGTGAGGCAGATACGCAGTATTTT; CDR3: CASSPRGEADTQYF
J: TRBJ2-2; V: TRBV5-1; size: NA; D: NA; DNA: TGCGCCAGCAGCTGGGAGGCGGCCACCGGGGAGCTGTTTTTT; CDR3: CASSWEAATGELFF
J: TRBJ1-2; V: TRBV5-4; size: NA; D: NA; DNA: TGTGCCAGCAGCGCGCCCCTACGACAAGAATATGGCTACACCTTC; CDR3: CASSAPLRQEYGYTF
J: TRBJ1-2; V: TRBV29-1; size: many; D: NA; DNA: TGCAGCGTCGGCCCTACTAACTATGGCTACACCTTC; CDR3: CSVGPTNYGYTF
J: TRBJ2-4; V: TRBV20-1; size: NA; D: NA; DNA: TGCAGTGCTAGATTGAGGCTCCAAAACATTCAGTACTTC; CDR3: CSARLRLQNIQYF
J: TRBJ1-4; V: TRBV27; size: NA; D: NA; DNA: TGTGCCAGCAGTCCACGAGGTGGTGTGGGCGAAAAACTGTTTTTT; CDR3: CASSPRGGVGEKLFF
J: TRBJ2-4; V: TRBV12-3/TRBV12-4; size: many; D: NA; DNA: TGTGCCAGCAGTCCCTATGTTGGCAGCCTAGCCAAAAACATTCAGTACTTC; CDR3: CASSPYVGSLAKNIQYF
J: TRBJ2-3; V: TRBV20-1; size: few; D: NA; DNA: TGCAGTGCTAAGAGGGACCTCGGTTACGCAGATACGCAGTATTTT; CDR3: CSAKRDLGYADTQYF
J: TRBJ2-1; V: TRBV4-1; size: few; D: NA; DNA: TGCGCCAGCAGCCAAGCCCCGGCCACAACCGCTGTTAATGAGCAGTTCTTC; CDR3: CASSQAPATTAVNEQFF
J: TRBJ2-7; V: TRBV28; size: many; D: TRBD2; DNA: TGTGCCAGCAGTTCCGGGACTATCTACGAGCAGTACTTC; CDR3: CASSSGTIYEQYF
J: TRBJ2-1; V: TRBV2; size: few; D: NA; DNA: TGTGCCGTACGGGGGAATTACAATGAGCAGTTCTTC; CDR3: CAVRGNYNEQFF
J: TRBJ2-7; V: TRBV20-1; size: few; D: TRBD1; DNA: TGCAGTGCACAGGACAGGAGCTACGAGCAGTACTTC; CDR3: CSAQDRSYEQYF
J: TRBJ2-1; V: TRBV5-1; size: few; D: NA; DNA: TGCGCCACAGATGCGGGGCTAATAGGCAATGAGCAGTTCTTC; CDR3: CATDAGLIGNEQFF
J: TRBJ1-2; V: TRBV28; size: NA; D: NA; DNA: TGTGCCAGCAGTTTGTTGGCAATAGCTAACTATGGCTACACCTTC; CDR3: CASSLLAIANYGYTF
J: TRBJ2-5; V: TRBV28; size: few; D: TRBD2; DNA: TGTGCCAGCAGTCCGGGACTAGGACCCCAAGAGACCCAGTACTTC; CDR3: CASSPGLGPQETQYF
J: TRBJ2-7; V: TRBV6-2/TRBV6-3; size: NA; D: NA; DNA: TGTGCCAGCAGTTATTTCGGGCTCACATACGAGCAGTACTTC; CDR3: CASSYFGLTYEQYF
J: TRBJ1-1; V: TRBV5-1; size: NA; D: NA; DNA: TGCGCCAGCAGACAGGAGGACACTGAAGCTTTCTTT; CDR3: CASRQEDTEAFF
J: TRBJ2-7; V: TRBV28; size: NA; D: TRBD1; DNA: TGTGCCAGCAGTTTTCCGGGACAGGGCTACGGGCAGTACTTC; CDR3: CASSFPGQGYGQYF
J: TRBJ2-7; V: TRBV24-1; size: NA; D: TRBD2; DNA: TGTGCCACCAGTGTAGCGGGAGGATACGAGCAGTACTTC; CDR3: CATSVAGGYEQYF
J: TRBJ2-5; V: TRBV29-1; size: NA; D: TRBD1; DNA: TGCAGCGTTGAAGATCGACAGGGAAGGGAGACCCAGTACTTC; CDR3: CSVEDRQGRETQYF
J: TRBJ2-1; V: TRBV20-1; size: few; D: NA; DNA: TGCAGTGCTACCCCGGGGACTTCTACCTACAATGAGCAGTTCTTC; CDR3: CSATPGTSTYNEQFF
J: TRBJ2-5; V: TRBV5-1; size: NA; D: NA; DNA: TGCGCCAGCAGCTTGGGCAGGGAAGAGCAGTACTTC; CDR3: CASSLGREEQYF
J: TRBJ2-7; V: TRBV20-1; size: NA; D: TRBD2; DNA: TGCAGTGCTACGCCCGTGCTAGCGGGTATACCCTGCGAGCAGTACTTC; CDR3: CSATPVLAGIPCEQYF
J: TRBJ2-7; V: TRBV4-2; size: many; D: NA; DNA: TGTGCCAGCAGCCAAGAACGCCTCTCCTACGAGCAGTACTTC; CDR3: CASSQERLSYEQYF
J: TRBJ2-3; V: TRBV20-1; size: NA; D: NA; DNA: TGCAGTGCTAGCCCCCATGCCCCTACAGATACGCAGTATTTT; CDR3: CSASPHAPTDTQYF